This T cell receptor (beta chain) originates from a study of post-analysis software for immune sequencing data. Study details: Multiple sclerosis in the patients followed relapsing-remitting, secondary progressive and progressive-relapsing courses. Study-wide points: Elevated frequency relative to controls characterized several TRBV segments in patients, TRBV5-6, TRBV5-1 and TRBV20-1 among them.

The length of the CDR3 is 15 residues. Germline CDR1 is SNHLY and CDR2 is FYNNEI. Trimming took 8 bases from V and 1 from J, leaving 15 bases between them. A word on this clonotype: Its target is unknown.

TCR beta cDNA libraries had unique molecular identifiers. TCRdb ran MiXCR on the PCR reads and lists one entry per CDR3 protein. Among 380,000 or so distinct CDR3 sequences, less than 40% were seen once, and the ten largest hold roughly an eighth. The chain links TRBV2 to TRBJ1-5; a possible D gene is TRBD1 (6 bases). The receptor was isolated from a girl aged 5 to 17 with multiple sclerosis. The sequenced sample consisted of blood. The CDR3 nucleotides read TGTGCCAGCGGATACAGGGTGGGAAGCAATCAGCCCCAGCATTTT. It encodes CASGYRVGSNQPQHF.